The sequence of this TCR beta chain was determined in a study of beta chain features in type 1 diabetes. Every isolated RNA sample was fully reverse transcribed, so sequencing captured expressed TCRB transcripts. The table came from immunoSEQ multiplex PCR; TCRdb's copy has only in-frame clones and leaves some out. The table shows about 620,000 clones, with about 14% occurring only once. Every sorted population was more than 95% pure. The origin of this receptor is a man aged 18 to 30 in good health. The specimen sequenced was naive CD4+ T cells from blood.

In DNA form, the CDR3 reads TGTGCCAGCAGTGAAAACGGAGTCTATGGCTACACCTTC. Its translation is CASSENGVYGYTF. V usage is TRBV6-5 and J usage is TRBJ1-2; D gene unclear. The V end was cut by 5 bases, the J end by 4 bases, with 11 bases between. The germline CDR1 and CDR2 sequences are MNHEY and SVGAGI. The CDR3 sequence is 13 residues long.